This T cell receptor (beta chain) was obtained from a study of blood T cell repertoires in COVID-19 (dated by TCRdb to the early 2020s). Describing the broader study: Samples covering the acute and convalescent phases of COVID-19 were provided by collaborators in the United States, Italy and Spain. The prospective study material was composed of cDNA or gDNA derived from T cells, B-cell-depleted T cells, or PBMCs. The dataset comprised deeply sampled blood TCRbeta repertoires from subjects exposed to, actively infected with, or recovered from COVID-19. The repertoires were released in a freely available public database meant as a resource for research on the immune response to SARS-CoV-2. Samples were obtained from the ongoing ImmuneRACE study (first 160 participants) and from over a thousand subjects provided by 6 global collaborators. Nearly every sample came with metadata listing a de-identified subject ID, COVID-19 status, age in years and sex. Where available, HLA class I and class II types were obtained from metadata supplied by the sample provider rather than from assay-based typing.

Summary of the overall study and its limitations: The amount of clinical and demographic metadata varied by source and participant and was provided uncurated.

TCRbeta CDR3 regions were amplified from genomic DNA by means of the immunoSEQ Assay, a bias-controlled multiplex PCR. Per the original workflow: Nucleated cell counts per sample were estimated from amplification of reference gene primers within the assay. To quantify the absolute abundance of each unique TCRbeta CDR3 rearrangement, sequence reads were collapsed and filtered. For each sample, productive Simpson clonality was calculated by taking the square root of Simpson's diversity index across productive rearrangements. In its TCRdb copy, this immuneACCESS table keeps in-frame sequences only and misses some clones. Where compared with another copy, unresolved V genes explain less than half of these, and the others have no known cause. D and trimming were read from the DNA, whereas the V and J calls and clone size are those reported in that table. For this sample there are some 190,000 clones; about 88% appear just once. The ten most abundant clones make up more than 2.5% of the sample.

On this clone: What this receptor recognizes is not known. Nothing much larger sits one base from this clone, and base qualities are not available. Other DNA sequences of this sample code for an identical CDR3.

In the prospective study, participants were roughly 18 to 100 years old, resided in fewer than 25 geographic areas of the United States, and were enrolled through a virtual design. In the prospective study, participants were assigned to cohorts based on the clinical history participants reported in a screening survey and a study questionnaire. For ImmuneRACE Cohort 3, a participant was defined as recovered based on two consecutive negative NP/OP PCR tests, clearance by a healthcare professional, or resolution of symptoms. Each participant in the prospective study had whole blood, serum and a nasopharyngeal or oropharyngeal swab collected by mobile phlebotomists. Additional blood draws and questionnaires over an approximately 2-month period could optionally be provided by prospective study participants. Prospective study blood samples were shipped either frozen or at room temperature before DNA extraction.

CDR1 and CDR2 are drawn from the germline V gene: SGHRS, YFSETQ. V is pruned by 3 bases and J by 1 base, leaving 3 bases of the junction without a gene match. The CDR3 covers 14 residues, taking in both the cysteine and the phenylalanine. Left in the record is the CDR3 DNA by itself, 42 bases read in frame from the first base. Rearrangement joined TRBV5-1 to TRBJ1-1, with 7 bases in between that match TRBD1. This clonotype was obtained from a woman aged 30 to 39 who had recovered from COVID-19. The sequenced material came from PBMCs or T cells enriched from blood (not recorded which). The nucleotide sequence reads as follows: TGCGCCAGCAGCTCCCAGGGGGGGAACACTGAAGCTTTCTTT. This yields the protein CASSSQGGNTEAFF.